This T cell receptor (beta chain) was obtained from a study of Ad26.COV2.S vaccination and SARS-CoV-2 variants. Study-level background: Administration of Ad26.COV2.S was intramuscular, either once or twice 56 days apart.

Assay used: immunoSEQ multiplex PCR; TCRdb lists only in-frame clones, some missing. This table holds about 330,000 clones, around 90% found once. General study results and limits: Across vaccine and placebo recipients, the breadth of non-spike TCRs was similar. TCR breadth and depth analyses may have underestimated total T cell responses.

This sample's treatment: 19 received Ad26.COV2.S at low or high dose, single or two shots; about 5 received placebo; per-sample allocation not given. The samples date from day 63 after the first vaccine or placebo injection. A Boston donor was an adult aged 18-55 years. A note on this clone: As yet, its antigen is unknown.

Germline-derived CDR1 and CDR2 are SQVTM and ANQGSEA. The CDR3 covers 14 residues. The trim removed 3 bases at V and 10 bases at J, leaving 11 bases unmatched. The V and J genes are TRBV29-1 and TRBJ2-1; 8 positions agree with TRBD2. Sample: peripheral blood, taken in a trial of Ad26.COV2.S vaccine versus placebo. This sequence originates from a person aged 18-60 years who received the Ad26.COV2.S COVID-19 vaccine or a placebo. The CDR3 DNA reads as TGCAGCGTTGATGGTAGCGGGGACGTCTTCGAGCAGTTCTTC. Translating it yields CSVDGSGDVFEQFF.